This T cell receptor beta chain was captured in a study of early T cells in non-severe SARS-CoV-2 infection. Looking at the study overall: Sequenced bulk RNA came from whole blood that was unsorted, and chains were unpaired. Study-level findings and limits: Reliance on VDJdb matching favored anti-spike CD8 responses; private and CD4 specificities were missed.

Individually, cDNA molecules had unique molecular identifiers attached to them. TCRdb recomputed calls from the 5' RACE reads with MiXCR, one row per CDR3 protein. Among approximately 71,000 distinct CDR3 sequences listed, roughly an eighth were seen once. Trimming shortened V by 5 bases and J by 10 bases, and 12 bases separated the two germline ends. This CDR3 is built from 13 residues. CDR1 is SEHNR, CDR2 FQNEAQ, per germline (reference sequence). This clonotype has more than one count but fewer than ten. Its target is not known. This chain links TRBV7-9 with TRBJ1-6; perhaps TRBD1 as D (6 bases). The sequence derives from an adult who was a healthcare worker with PCR-confirmed SARS-CoV-2 infection or an uninfected control (not recorded which). Sequencing was performed on whole blood. The CDR3 nucleotides read TGTGCCAGCAGCCCCAGGGGACCCTCACCCCTCCACTTT. Translating it yields CASSPRGPSPLHF.